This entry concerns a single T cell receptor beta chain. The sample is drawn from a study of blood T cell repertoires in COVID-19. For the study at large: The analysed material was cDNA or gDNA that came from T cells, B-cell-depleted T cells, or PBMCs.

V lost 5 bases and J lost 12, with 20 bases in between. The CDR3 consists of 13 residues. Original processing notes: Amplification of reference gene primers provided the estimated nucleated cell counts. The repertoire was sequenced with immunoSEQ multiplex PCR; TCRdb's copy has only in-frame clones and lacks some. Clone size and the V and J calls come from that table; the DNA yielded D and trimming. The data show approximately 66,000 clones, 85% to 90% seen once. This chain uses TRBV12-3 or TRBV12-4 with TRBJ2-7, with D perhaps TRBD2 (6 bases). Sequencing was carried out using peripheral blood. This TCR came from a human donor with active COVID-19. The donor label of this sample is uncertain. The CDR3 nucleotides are TGTGCCAGCAGTCGCGGGACTCCAGACTGGGTGTACTTC. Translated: CASSRGTPDWVYF.